This entry describes one TCR beta chain. No antigen is known for it. It has no much larger one-base neighbor in the sample; base qualities were not kept. This entry belongs to a study of CD8+ T cells in alopecia areata (dated by TCRdb to 2016 to 2019). Regarding the research as a whole: In both human patients and the C3H/HeJ mouse model, the study applied high-throughput TCRbeta sequencing to look at T cell clonal expansion in alopecia areata. In humans, TCRbeta sequencing was performed on scalp tissue and on sorted CD4+ and CD8+ peripheral blood T cells from healthy controls and from patients with patchy or totalis/universalis alopecia areata. Scalp clonality was compared across normal scalp (n=4), patchy alopecia areata scalp (n=8), and alopecia totalis/universalis scalp (n=8). The RNA source kit depended on sample type: the PAXgene miRNA kit for fixed scalp, the miRNeasy kit for PBMCs, and the RNeasy kit for mouse skin. immunoSEQ multiplex PCR using 35 Vbeta forward primers and 13 Jbeta reverse primers was used to amplify TCRbeta CDR3 regions. What the research found in general, with its limitations: Higher clonality and more expanded CD8+ clones were observed in lesional scalp than in normal scalp, particularly in alopecia totalis/universalis, a finding suggestive of antigenic drive. Unlike mouse skin, which is dominated by gammadelta T cells, normal human skin has resident alphabeta T cells that are also sequenced, and this complicates analysis of the scalp TCR repertoire. TCR sequences shared between patients were less clear than in mice, possibly partly because of HLA diversity in the patient population.

Library preparation used the immunoSEQ multiplex PCR assay. RNA was extracted from all samples and reverse transcribed into cDNA, which served as template for TCR sequencing. SuperScript III was used to make first-strand cDNA, primed with a 2:1 mix of oligo-dT and random hexamers. A synthetic immune receptor repertoire was used to assess amplification bias, and residual bias was removed computationally. Concerning the study's data processing: After raw reads were preprocessed to remove errors, the CDR3 was defined following IMGT conventions as running from the conserved cysteine to phenylalanine. Clonality was calculated as 1 minus Shannon entropy normalized by log2 of the number of productive unique TCRs. CD4 or CD8 identity of scalp clones was inferred by cross-referencing scalp TCRbeta sequences with sorted blood CD4 and CD8 repertoires. TCRdb holds this immuneACCESS table with in-frame rearrangements only. Some clones are missing; in checked studies, unresolved V genes explain under half, and the rest has no known cause. The V and J calls and the clone size are those of that table, but D and trimming were determined from the DNA. Within this sample are about 110,000 clones, with around 55% of them counted one time only. 20% to 25% of the sample belongs to the ten largest clones.

CDR1 and CDR2 were assigned from the germline V gene as MNHGY and SVAAGI. The CDR3 sequence holds 17 residues, the cysteine and phenylalanine included. The entry retains the CDR3 DNA only, 51 bases that are in frame from base 1. Trimming takes 7 bases off V and 6 bases off J; junction bases not matched to a gene: 14. After PBMCs were isolated by density centrifugation and stained for CD3, CD4 and CD8, a FACSAria was used to sort CD4+ and CD8+ T cells. Scalp biopsies and blood samples were provided by unaffected controls. This sequence originates from a human donor in good health. The sequence is built from TRBV6-9 and TRBJ1-4; 10 middle bases align to TRBD1. The sequenced sample consisted of CD8+ T cells sorted from blood. The base sequence is TGTGCCAGCATCCGTCCCGGGACAGGGGCGGGAGATGAAAAACTGTTTTTT. It translates to CASIRPGTGAGDEKLFF.